This paragraph reports one TCR beta chain. Antigen specificity is unknown. This specimen includes other DNA sequences encoding the same CDR3. The sample belongs to a study of T cell responses to AZD1222 COVID-19 vaccine. Overall study: Analyses pooled second doses at about 4 or about 12 weeks.

This CDR3 region has 15 residues. Germline CDR1 reads SNHLY; CDR2 reads FYNNEI. Trimming took 6 bases from V and 9 from J; bases not matched to a gene: 6. The repertoire was sequenced with immunoSEQ multiplex PCR; TCRdb's copy has only in-frame clones and lacks some. The sample includes 100,000 or so clones, around nine tenths seen only once; the top ten take 2.5%. General study points: Spike-specific TCR breadth and depth both grew after two AZD1222 doses. AZD1222 recipients seropositive at baseline numbered only five to seven. Nearly half of spike-specific TCRs reportedly target variant regions that are unmutated in the B.1.351 and B.1.1.7 variants.

The sample in question was peripheral blood, obtained on day 0 of AZD1222 vaccination. The rearrangement links TRBV2 to TRBJ1-6; 12 bases are shared with TRBD1. This TCR was recovered from an adult in good health. CDR3 DNA: TGTGCCAGCAGCGGGACAGGGGGCGCGGGTTCACCCCTCCACTTT. The encoded protein is CASSGTGGAGSPLHF.